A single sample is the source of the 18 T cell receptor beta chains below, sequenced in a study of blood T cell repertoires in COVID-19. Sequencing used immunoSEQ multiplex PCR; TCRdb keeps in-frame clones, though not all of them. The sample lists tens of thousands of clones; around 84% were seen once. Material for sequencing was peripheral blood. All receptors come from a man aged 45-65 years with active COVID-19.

The CDR3 DNA reads TGCGCCAGCGATCCTACGAAACGGGGGACTAGCACAGATACGCAGTATTTT. This codes for CASDPTKRGTSTDTQYF. This sequence joins TRBV5-1 and TRBJ2-3, with D maybe TRBD2 (6 bases). Looked up from germline, CDR1 is SGHRS and CDR2 is YFSETQ. The CDR3 is made up of 17 amino acids. V lost 7 bases and J 0 bases, leaving 21 bases between the germline ends.

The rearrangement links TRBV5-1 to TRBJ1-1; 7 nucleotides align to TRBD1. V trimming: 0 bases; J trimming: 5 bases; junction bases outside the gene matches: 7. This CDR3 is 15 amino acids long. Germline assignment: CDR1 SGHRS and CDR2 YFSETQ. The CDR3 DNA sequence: TGCGCCAGCAGCTTGGCCGACAGGGTGGGGACTGAAGCTTTCTTT. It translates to CASSLADRVGTEAFF.

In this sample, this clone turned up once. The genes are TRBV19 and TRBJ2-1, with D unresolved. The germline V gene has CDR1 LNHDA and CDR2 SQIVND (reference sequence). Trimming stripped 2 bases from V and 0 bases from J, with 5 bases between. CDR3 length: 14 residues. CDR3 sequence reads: CASSILSSYNEQFF. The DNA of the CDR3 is TGTGCCAGTAGTATACTGAGCTCCTACAATGAGCAGTTCTTC.

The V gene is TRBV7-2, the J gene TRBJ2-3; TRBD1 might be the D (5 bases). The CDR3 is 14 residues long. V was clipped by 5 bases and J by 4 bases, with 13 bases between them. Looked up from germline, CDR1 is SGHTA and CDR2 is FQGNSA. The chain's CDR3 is CASSLGQGADTQYF. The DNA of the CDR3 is TGTGCCAGCAGCCTCGGGCAAGGGGCAGATACGCAGTATTTT.

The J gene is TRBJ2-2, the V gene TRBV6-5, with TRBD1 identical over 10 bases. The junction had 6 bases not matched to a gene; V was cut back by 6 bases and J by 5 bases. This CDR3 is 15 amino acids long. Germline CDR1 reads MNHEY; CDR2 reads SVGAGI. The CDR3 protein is CASSLDRGLTGELFF. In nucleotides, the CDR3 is TGTGCCAGCAGCCTTGACAGGGGGCTAACCGGGGAGCTGTTTTTT.

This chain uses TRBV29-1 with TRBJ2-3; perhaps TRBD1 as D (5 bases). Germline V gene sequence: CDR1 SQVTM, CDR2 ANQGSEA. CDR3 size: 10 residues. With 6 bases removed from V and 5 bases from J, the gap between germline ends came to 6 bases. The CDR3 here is CSVDRDTQYF. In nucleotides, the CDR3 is TGCAGCGTAGACAGAGATACGCAGTATTTT.

CDR3 amino acids: CATRRGETNEKLFF. The CDR3 bases are TGCGCCACTAGGAGGGGAGAAACTAATGAAAAACTGTTTTTT. This chain uses TRBV5-1 with TRBJ1-4; tentatively, D is TRBD1 (5 bases). The CDR3 runs to 14 residues. CDR1 SGHRS and CDR2 YFSETQ come from the germline V gene. V lost 9 bases, J lost 1 base, and 13 bases lay in between. Full variable domain (rest looked up from reference TRBV5-1 and TRBJ1-4): KAGVTQTPRYLIKTRGQQVTLSCSPISGHRSVSWYQQTPGQGLQFLFEYFSETQRNKGNFPGRFSGRQFSNSRSEMNVSTLELGDSALYLCATRRGETNEKLFFGSGTQLSVL.

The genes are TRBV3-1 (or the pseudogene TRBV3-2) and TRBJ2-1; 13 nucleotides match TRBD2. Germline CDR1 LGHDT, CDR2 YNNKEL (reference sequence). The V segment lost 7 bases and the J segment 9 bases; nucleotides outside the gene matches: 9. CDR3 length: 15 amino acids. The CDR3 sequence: CASTPTSGGRGEQFF. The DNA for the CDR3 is TGTGCCAGCACCCCGACTAGCGGGGGGCGGGGTGAGCAGTTCTTC.

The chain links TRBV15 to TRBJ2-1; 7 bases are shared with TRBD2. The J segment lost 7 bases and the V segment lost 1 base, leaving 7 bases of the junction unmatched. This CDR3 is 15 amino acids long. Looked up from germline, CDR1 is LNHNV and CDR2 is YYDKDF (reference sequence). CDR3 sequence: CATSRASGGNNEQFF. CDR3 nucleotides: TGTGCCACCAGCAGAGCCTCGGGGGGAAATAATGAGCAGTTCTTC.

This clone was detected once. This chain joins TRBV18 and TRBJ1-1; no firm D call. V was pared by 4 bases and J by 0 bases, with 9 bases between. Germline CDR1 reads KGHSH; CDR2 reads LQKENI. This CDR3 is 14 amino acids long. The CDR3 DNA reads TGTGCCAGCTCACTAGGACTGATGAACACTGAAGCTTTCTTT. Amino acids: CASSLGLMNTEAFF. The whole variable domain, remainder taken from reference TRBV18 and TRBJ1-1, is NAGVMQNPRHLVRRRGQEARLRCSPMKGHSHVYWYRQLPEEGLKFMVYLQKENIIDESGMPKERFSAEFPKEGPSILRIQQVVRGDSAAYFCASSLGLMNTEAFFGQGTRLTVV.

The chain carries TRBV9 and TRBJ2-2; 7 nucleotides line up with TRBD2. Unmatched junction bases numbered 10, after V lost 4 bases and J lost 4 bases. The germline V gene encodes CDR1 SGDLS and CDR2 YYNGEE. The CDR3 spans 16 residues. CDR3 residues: CASSSRVGGGTGELFF. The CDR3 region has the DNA TGTGCCAGCAGCAGCCGGGTTGGCGGGGGCACCGGGGAGCTGTTTTTT.

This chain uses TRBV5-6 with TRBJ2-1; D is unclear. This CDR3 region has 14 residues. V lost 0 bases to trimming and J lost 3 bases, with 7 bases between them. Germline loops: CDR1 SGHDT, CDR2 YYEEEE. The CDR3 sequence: CASSLGTVYNEQFF. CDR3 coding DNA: TGTGCCAGCAGCTTGGGTACGGTCTACAATGAGCAGTTCTTC.

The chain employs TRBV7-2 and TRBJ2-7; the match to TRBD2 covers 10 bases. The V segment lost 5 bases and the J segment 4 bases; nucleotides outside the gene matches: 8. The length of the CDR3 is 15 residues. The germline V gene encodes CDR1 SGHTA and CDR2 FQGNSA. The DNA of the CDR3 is TGTGCCAGCAGCCCACAGCGGGGGGGCGGGTACGAGCAGTACTTC. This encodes CASSPQRGGGYEQYF.

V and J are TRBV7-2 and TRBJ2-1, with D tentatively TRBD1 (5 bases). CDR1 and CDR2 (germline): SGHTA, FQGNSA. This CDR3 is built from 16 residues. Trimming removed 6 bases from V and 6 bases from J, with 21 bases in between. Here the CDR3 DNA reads TGTGCCAGCAGGAATCCCCGCCCAGGGTGGTTCAATGAGCAGTTCTTC. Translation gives CASRNPRPGWFNEQFF.

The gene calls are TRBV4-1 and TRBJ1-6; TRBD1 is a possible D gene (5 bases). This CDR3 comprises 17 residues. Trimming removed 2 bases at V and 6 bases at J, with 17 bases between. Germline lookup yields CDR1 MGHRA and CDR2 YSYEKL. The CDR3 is CASSQLDMGFLNSPLHF. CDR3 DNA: TGCGCCAGCAGCCAATTGGACATGGGATTCCTTAATTCACCCCTCCACTTT.

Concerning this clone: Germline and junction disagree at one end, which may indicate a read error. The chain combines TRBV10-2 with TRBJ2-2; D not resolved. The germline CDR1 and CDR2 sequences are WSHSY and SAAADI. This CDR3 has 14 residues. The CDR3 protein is CASRDSSNTGELFF. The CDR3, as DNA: TGCGCCAGCCGTGATAGCTCGAACACCGGGGAGCTGTTTTTT.

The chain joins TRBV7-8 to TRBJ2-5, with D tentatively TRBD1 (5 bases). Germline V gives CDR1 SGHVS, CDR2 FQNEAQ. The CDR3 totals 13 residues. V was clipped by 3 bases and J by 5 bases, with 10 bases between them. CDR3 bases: TGTGCCAGCAGCTTTAGGGGTGACGAGACCCAGTACTTC. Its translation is CASSFRGDETQYF. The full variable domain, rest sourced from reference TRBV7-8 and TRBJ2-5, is GAGVSQSPRYKVAKRGQDVALRCDPISGHVSLFWYQQALGQGPEFLTYFQNEAQLDKSGLPSDRFFAERPEGSVSTLKIQRTQQEDSAVYLCASSFRGDETQYFGPGTRLLVL.

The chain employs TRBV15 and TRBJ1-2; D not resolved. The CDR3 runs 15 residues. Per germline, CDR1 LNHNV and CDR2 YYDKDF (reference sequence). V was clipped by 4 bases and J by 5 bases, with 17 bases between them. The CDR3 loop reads CATSTDPRDWYGYTF. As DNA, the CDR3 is TGTGCCACCAGCACCGATCCCCGCGACTGGTATGGCTACACCTTC.